Shown below are 32 T cell receptor beta chains from a single sample sequenced in a study of blood T cell repertoires in COVID-19. Generated by immunoSEQ multiplex PCR, the TCRdb table keeps only in-frame clones and is missing some. The sample includes over 200,000 clones, around 75% seen only once; the top ten take roughly 4.9%. Sequenced sample: peripheral blood. The receptors originated from a human donor in a cohort sampled during active COVID-19.

The V and J genes are TRBV28 and TRBJ2-3; TRBD1 might be the D (6 bases). Germline V gene sequence: CDR1 MDHEN, CDR2 SYDVKM. The V and J ends lost 2 bases and 6 bases respectively, with 15 bases between them. The length of the CDR3 is 15 residues. CDR3 nucleotides: TGTGCCAGCAGTTTAGCCCGTGCAGGGGCGGATACGCAGTATTTT. It is translated as CASSLARAGADTQYF.

V and J are TRBV5-4 and TRBJ2-6; D uncertain. V gave up 0 bases and J gave up 0 bases, with 7 bases separating them. The CDR3 is 16 residues long. Looked up from germline, CDR1 is SGHNT and CDR2 is YYREEE (reference sequence). The CDR3 loop reads CASSLGVSSGANVLTF. The CDR3 DNA reads TGTGCCAGCAGCTTGGGAGTGAGCTCTGGGGCCAACGTCCTGACTTTC.

The rearrangement joins TRBV9 to TRBJ2-2; D is undetermined. The CDR3 has 14 amino acids. Germline V CDR1 and CDR2: SGDLS, YYNGEE. Trimming took off 3 bases at V and 5 bases at J, with 11 bases between the two ends. CDR3 sequence (DNA): TGTGCCAGCAGCGGACTTGGATTTACCGGGGAGCTGTTTTTT. Encoded protein: CASSGLGFTGELFF.

The J gene is TRBJ1-5, the V gene TRBV3-1 (or the pseudogene TRBV3-2), with D possibly TRBD1 on 5 matching bases. The CDR3 sequence is 15 residues long. The V end was cut by 4 bases, the J end by 5 bases, with 15 bases between. Per germline, CDR1 LGHDT and CDR2 YNNKEL (reference sequence). Written as DNA, the CDR3 is TGTGCCAGCAGCCCGACCATAGGGGTCTATCAGCCCCAGCATTTT. As protein: CASSPTIGVYQPQHF.

The genes are TRBV7-3 and TRBJ2-7; D is uncertain. The germline V and J ends were trimmed by 5 bases and 5 bases, with 13 bases remaining between them. Germline CDR1 reads SGHTA; CDR2 reads FQGTGA. This CDR3 has 13 amino acids. CDR3 in amino acids: CASSVRLSDEQYF. CDR3 nucleotide sequence: TGTGCCAGCAGCGTGAGACTGTCCGACGAGCAGTACTTC.

The V call is TRBV10-1, the J call TRBJ1-1, with D uncertain. This CDR3 has 14 amino acids. Trimming took off 2 bases at V and 5 bases at J, with 12 bases between the two ends. Looked up from germline, CDR1 is WNHNN and CDR2 is SYGVQD (reference sequence). CDR3 protein: CASSELGRKTEAFF. The CDR3 nucleotides read TGCGCCAGCAGTGAGCTGGGCAGGAAGACTGAAGCTTTCTTT.

The V and J genes are TRBV5-1 and TRBJ2-2; 10 nucleotides align to TRBD2. The CDR3 totals 16 residues. CDR1 is SGHRS and CDR2 is YFSETQ in the germline V gene. J lost 1 base, V lost 7 bases, and 7 bases had no gene match. Here the CDR3 reads CASSPLAGGNTGELFF. The CDR3 DNA reads as TGCGCCAGCTCCCCGTTAGCGGGGGGGAACACCGGGGAGCTGTTTTTT. The entire variable domain, with the rest obtained from reference TRBV5-1 and TRBJ2-2, is as follows: KAGVTQTPRYLIKTRGQQVTLSCSPISGHRSVSWYQQTPGQGLQFLFEYFSETQRNKGNFPGRFSGRQFSNSRSEMNVSTLELGDSALYLCASSPLAGGNTGELFFGEGSRLTVL.

The chain joins TRBV7-9 to TRBJ2-7; TRBD1 aligns across 7 bases. The germline V gene has CDR1 SEHNR and CDR2 FQNEAQ (reference sequence). This CDR3 comprises 14 residues. V was pared by 3 bases and J by 2 bases, with 4 bases of the junction left unmatched. CDR3 sequence (DNA): TGTGCCAGCAGCTTCGGGACAGCTACCTACGAGCAGTACTTC. Its translation: CASSFGTATYEQYF.

The V gene is TRBV4-2, the J gene TRBJ1-5; tentatively, D is TRBD1 (5 bases). There are 17 residues in the CDR3. In germline, CDR1 is LGHNA, CDR2 YNFKEQ. With 2 bases removed from V and 1 base from J, the gap between germline ends came to 15 bases. CDR3: CASSQLTGGDSNQPQHF. CDR3 nucleotides: TGTGCCAGCAGCCAACTAACGGGAGGGGACAGCAATCAGCCCCAGCATTTT.

This chain connects TRBV13 to TRBJ1-6; 8 nucleotides agree with TRBD1. V gave up 0 bases and J gave up 9 bases; unmatched junction bases: 10. The CDR3 is made up of 17 amino acids. Germline V gene data show CDR1 as PRHDT and CDR2 as FYEKMQ (reference sequence). The CDR3 sequence: CASSLGQTGETGSPLHF. CDR3 sequence (DNA): TGTGCCAGCAGCTTAGGCCAGACAGGGGAGACTGGTTCACCCCTCCACTTT. The full variable domain, with the rest looked up from reference TRBV13 and TRBJ1-6, is AAGVIQSPRHLIKEKRETATLKCYPIPRHDTVYWYQQGPGQDPQFLISFYEKMQSDKGSIPDRFSAQQFSDYHSELNMSSLELGDSALYFCASSLGQTGETGSPLHFGNGTRLTVT.

The chain has TRBV30 and TRBJ2-4; TRBD1 matches 7 bases. V lost 5 bases and J lost 5; bases outside the gene matches: 6. Germline CDR1 reads GTSNPN; CDR2 reads SVGIG (reference sequence). CDR3 size: 13 residues. This CDR3 is CAWRSTGENIQYF. In DNA form, the CDR3 reads TGTGCCTGGCGTTCAACAGGGGAAAACATTCAGTACTTC. The full variable domain, with the rest looked up from reference TRBV30 and TRBJ2-4, is SQTIHQWPATLVQPVGSPLSLECTVEGTSNPNLYWYRQAAGRGLQLLFYSVGIGQISSEVPQNLSASRPQDRQFILSSKKLLLSDSGFYLCAWRSTGENIQYFGAGTRLSVL.

The V call is TRBV4-3, the J call TRBJ2-6; D uncertain. V lost 0 bases and J lost 1, with 10 bases in between. The V gene's germline CDR1 is LGHNA and CDR2 YSLEER. The CDR3 loop spans 17 amino acids. In nucleotides, the CDR3 is TGCGCCAGCAGCCAAGAGATACGCGGTTCTGGGGCCAACGTCCTGACTTTC. This codes for CASSQEIRGSGANVLTF.

The V gene is TRBV11-1, the J gene TRBJ1-1; weak D call: TRBD1 (6 bases). The CDR3 consists of 15 residues. Trimming pared 5 bases from V and 5 bases from J, leaving 18 bases between. CDR1 is SGHAT, CDR2 FQDESV, per germline (reference sequence). The chain's CDR3 is CASSPPQGRVTEAFF. In DNA, the CDR3 is TGTGCCAGCAGCCCTCCACAGGGTCGGGTGACTGAAGCTTTCTTT. The entire variable domain, with the rest obtained from reference TRBV11-1 and TRBJ1-1, is as follows: EAEVAQSPRYKITEKSQAVAFWCDPISGHATLYWYRQILGQGPELLVQFQDESVVDDSQLPKDRFSAERLKGVDSTLKIQPAELGDSAMYLCASSPPQGRVTEAFFGQGTRLTVV.

The chain carries TRBV3-1 (or the pseudogene TRBV3-2) and TRBJ2-2; no clear D. Trimming took off 3 bases at V and 4 bases at J, with 12 bases between the two ends. Germline V lookup: CDR1 LGHDT, CDR2 YNNKEL (reference sequence). The CDR3 is made up of 15 amino acids. The DNA of the CDR3 is TGTGCCAGCAGCCACCGCCGGGTCCGCACCGGGGAGCTGTTTTTT. Protein sequence: CASSHRRVRTGELFF.

The chain has TRBV12-3 or TRBV12-4 and TRBJ2-7; 7 nucleotides align to TRBD2. This CDR3 region has 12 residues. The ends lost 4 bases at V and 3 bases at J; junction bases unmatched: 0. CDR3 region: CASSSSGYEQYF. CDR3 coding DNA: TGTGCCAGCAGTTCTAGCGGCTACGAGCAGTACTTC.

The gene calls are TRBV11-2 and TRBJ1-1; D remains ambiguous. Trimming took off 5 bases at V and 2 bases at J, with 12 bases between the two ends. Germline CDR1 SGHAT, CDR2 FQNNGV. The CDR3 length is 14 residues. CDR3 sequence reads: CASSLSVLNTEAFF. CDR3 DNA: TGTGCCAGCAGCCTATCTGTACTTAACACTGAAGCTTTCTTT.

The CDR3, as DNA: TGCAGTGCTAGTTCCGGGATAAGGACAGATACGCAGTATTTT. It specifies CSASSGIRTDTQYF. The chain links TRBV20-1 to TRBJ2-3; possible D gene TRBD2, 5 bases. The ends were cut back, 3 bases at V and 3 bases at J, with 13 bases in the middle. This CDR3 has 14 residues. Looked up from germline, CDR1 is DFQATT and CDR2 is SNEGSKA (reference sequence).

The rearrangement links TRBV6-5 to TRBJ2-1; 9 bases map to TRBD2. The junction had 7 bases not matched to a gene; V was cut back by 7 bases and J by 3 bases. This CDR3 is 15 amino acids long. CDR1 and CDR2 (germline): MNHEY, SVGAGI. As DNA, the CDR3 is TGTGCCAGCAAAACCCTAGCGGGAATCTACAATGAGCAGTTCTTC. Protein sequence: CASKTLAGIYNEQFF.

This clone was seen a handful of times. V is TRBV6-6 and J is TRBJ1-1; 9 bases align to TRBD1. Germline V lookup: CDR1 MNHNY, CDR2 SVGAGI (reference sequence). The CDR3 length is 15 residues. With V trimmed by 5 bases and J by 5 bases, 9 bases remained unmatched. The DNA for the CDR3 is TGTGCCAGCAGTAGGGACAGGGCCGGGAGTACTGAAGCTTTCTTT. It encodes CASSRDRAGSTEAFF.

This clone was detected only a few times. This chain connects TRBV5-5 to TRBJ1-4; D not resolved. The ends were cut back, 2 bases at V and 4 bases at J, with 6 bases in the middle. The CDR3 extends over 13 amino acids. The V gene's germline CDR1 is SGHKS and CDR2 YYEKEE (reference sequence). In nucleotides, the CDR3 is TGTGCCAGCAGCTTTCAGTATAATGAAAAACTGTTTTTT. Translation: CASSFQYNEKLFF.

This clone was seen only once. The chain links TRBV28 to TRBJ2-7; 12 nucleotides line up with TRBD2. Trimming took 5 bases from V and 5 from J; bases not matched to a gene: 1. Germline assignment: CDR1 MDHEN and CDR2 SYDVKM. This CDR3 region has 13 residues. This CDR3 reads CASSLAGGNEQYF. The CDR3 coding sequence is TGTGCCAGCAGTCTAGCGGGAGGGAACGAGCAGTACTTC. The whole variable domain, remainder taken from reference TRBV28 and TRBJ2-7, is DVKVTQSSRYLVKRTGEKVFLECVQDMDHENMFWYRQDPGLGLRLIYFSYDVKMKEKGDIPEGYSVSREKKERFSLILESASTNQTSMYLCASSLAGGNEQYFGPGTRLTVT.

CDR3 loop: CASSSQGFYGYTF. DNA for the CDR3: TGTGCCAGCAGCTCACAGGGTTTCTATGGCTACACCTTC. The chain has TRBV7-3 and TRBJ1-2; tentatively, D is TRBD1 (6 bases). The CDR3 loop spans 13 amino acids. Germline V gene lookup returns CDR1 SGHTA and CDR2 FQGTGA. Deletions cut 4 bases from V and 4 bases from J, with 10 bases between.

J is TRBJ1-5 and V is TRBV28; tentatively, D is TRBD1 (5 bases). There are 15 residues in the CDR3. Germline V gene sequence: CDR1 MDHEN, CDR2 SYDVKM. Trimming stripped 0 bases from V and 1 base from J, with 7 bases between. CDR3 sequence: CASSLWAGSNQPQHF. CDR3 DNA sequence: TGTGCCAGCAGTTTATGGGCAGGGAGCAATCAGCCCCAGCATTTT.

The chain employs TRBV5-1 and TRBJ1-1; 12 bases match TRBD1. CDR3 length: 17 residues. Germline CDR1 reads SGHRS; CDR2 reads YFSETQ. V lost 4 bases and J lost 0; bases outside the gene matches: 7. The DNA for the CDR3 is TGCGCCAGCAGCACGGGACAGGGGGCCCGCATGAACACTGAAGCTTTCTTT. Amino acids: CASSTGQGARMNTEAFF.

The chain recombines TRBV6-6 with TRBJ2-7, with 12 nucleotides matching TRBD1. The J segment lost 8 bases and the V segment lost 7 bases, leaving 12 bases of the junction unmatched. Germline V CDR1 and CDR2: MNHNY, SVGAGI (reference sequence). The CDR3 has 15 residues. In DNA, the CDR3 is TGTGCCAGCATACTGACCGGGACAGGGGGCTCCAAGCAGTACTTC. Translation: CASILTGTGGSKQYF.

This sequence joins TRBV6-6 and TRBJ1-3; no clear D. V was cut by 6 bases and J by 0 bases, with 9 bases left in between. Germline assignment: CDR1 MNHNY and CDR2 SVGAGI (reference sequence). The CDR3 loop spans 14 amino acids. Here the CDR3 DNA reads TGTGCCAGCAGGCCGGGTTCCTCTGGAAACACCATATATTTT. Translated: CASRPGSSGNTIYF.

The chain employs TRBV15 and TRBJ1-3; tentative D call: TRBD1 (6 bases). The CDR3 runs 15 residues. The germline V gene encodes CDR1 LNHNV and CDR2 YYDKDF (reference sequence). V dropped 5 bases and J dropped 0 bases, with 11 bases sitting between them. DNA of the CDR3: TGTGCCACCAGCTACAGGGCCTTCTCTGGAAACACCATATATTTT. Translating gives CATSYRAFSGNTIYF. Full variable domain (missing parts from reference TRBV15 and TRBJ1-3): DAMVIQNPRYQVTQFGKPVTLSCSQTLNHNVMYWYQQKSSQAPKLLFHYYDKDFNNEADTPDNFQSRRPNTSFCFLDIRSPGLGDTAMYLCATSYRAFSGNTIYFGEGSWLTVV.

This rearrangement joins TRBV4-1 to TRBJ2-7; 7 nucleotides match TRBD2. J was trimmed by 4 bases and V by 2 bases; bases with no gene match: 5. Germline V gene data show CDR1 as MGHRA and CDR2 as YSYEKL. CDR3 size: 14 residues. CDR3 amino acids: CASSQIPRGYEQYF. Written as DNA, the CDR3 is TGCGCCAGCAGCCAAATCCCGCGGGGGTACGAGCAGTACTTC.

This chain connects TRBV27 to TRBJ2-7; D is possibly TRBD2 (6 bases). Germline CDR1 is MNHEY and CDR2 is SMNVEV (reference sequence). V lost 1 base and J lost 6, with 16 bases in between. The CDR3 extends over 15 amino acids. The CDR3 is CASSLFPSAVVEQYF. As DNA, the CDR3 is TGTGCCAGCAGTTTATTCCCTAGCGCCGTCGTCGAGCAGTACTTC.

The rearrangement links TRBV27 to TRBJ2-1; 7 positions agree with TRBD2. Germline V CDR1 and CDR2: MNHEY, SMNVEV (reference sequence). Germline trimming cut 4 bases from V and 0 bases from J; bases unmatched to any gene: 3. The CDR3 runs 15 residues. The DNA of the CDR3 is TGTGCCAGCAGTTGGGGCGGGAGCTCCTACAATGAGCAGTTCTTC. This gives the protein CASSWGGSSYNEQFF.

V gene TRBV27 combines with J gene TRBJ2-6; D is perhaps TRBD1 (5 bases). In germline, CDR1 is MNHEY, CDR2 SMNVEV (reference sequence). The length of the CDR3 is 15 residues. The ends were cut back, 7 bases at V and 2 bases at J, with 12 bases in the middle. CDR3 bases: TGTGCCAGCACCCTGCAGGGCGCTGGGGCCAACGTCCTGACTTTC. This codes for CASTLQGAGANVLTF.

This clone was observed a single time. The chain recombines TRBV18 with TRBJ1-5, with 7 nucleotides matching TRBD1. CDR3 size: 12 residues. With 8 bases clipped from V and 4 bases from J, the junction kept 2 bases outside the gene matches. CDR1 and CDR2 from the germline V gene are KGHSH and LQKENI. This chain's CDR3 is CASRDRNQPQHF. In nucleotides, the CDR3 is TGTGCCAGCCGGGACAGAAATCAGCCCCAGCATTTT.